The sequence of this T cell receptor (beta chain) was determined in a study of T cell responses to AZD1222 COVID-19 vaccine. The CDR3 contains 15 residues. Germline V CDR1 and CDR2: LGHDT, YNNKEL (reference sequence). The germline V and J ends were trimmed by 3 bases and 0 bases, with 9 bases remaining between them. The table came from immunoSEQ multiplex PCR; TCRdb's copy has only in-frame clones and leaves some out. The sample holds fewer than 130,000 clones, 92% seen once. Source: peripheral blood, taken on day 0 of AZD1222 vaccination. The TCR comes from an adult in good health. The V gene is TRBV3-1 (or the pseudogene TRBV3-2), the J gene TRBJ1-3; maybe TRBD1 (5 bases). The CDR3 is CASSQGPASGNTIYF. CDR3 coding DNA: TGTGCCAGCAGCCAGGGACCTGCCTCTGGAAACACCATATATTTT.